This TCR beta chain was recorded in a study of vaccination effects on CD4 cells after COVID-19 (dated by TCRdb to the early 2020s). Regarding the research as a whole: Two doses of either the BNT162b2 or the mRNA-1273 mRNA SARS-CoV-2 vaccine were administered to participants. In both COVID-19 convalescent patients and infection-naive vaccine recipients, the study compared SARS-CoV-2 spike-specific CD4+ TCR repertoires from before mRNA vaccination with those from after it. A total of approximately 9 COVID-19 convalescent patients and a handful of SARS-CoV-2-naive healthy vaccine recipients were included in the full study. Cultures from other donors in the study were sequenced using the Oncomine TCR Beta short-read assay on an Illumina iSeq 100. Broad study findings and their caveats: Among healthy vaccine recipients, nearly all vaccine-induced clones were SARS-CoV-2 mono-reactive, and just 1 of 255 was cross-reactive with common cold coronaviruses. The study was limited by a small number of convalescent patients and lacked early post-infection timepoints. At late post-vaccination timepoints, both infection-induced and vaccine-induced clones showed marked clonal contraction, consistent with waning T cell responses.

As to this clone: What this receptor recognizes is not known. Base qualities are missing; no much larger clone stands one base away.

The protocol used for the library was the immunoSEQ multiplex PCR assay. DNA from the cultured and isolated CD4+ T cells underwent TCR beta CDR3 sequencing. The study's own analysis went as follows. Non-productive TCR sequences were removed and reads were trimmed to the CDR3 region, keeping CDR3s of at least 7 amino acids. The MANAFEST web app was used to pick out antigen-specific clonotypes by comparing their expansion in peptide wells with that in reference cultures. For clones to be considered positive, expansion at FDR<0.05 versus reference and all other wells, an odds ratio above 5, and a frequency above 0.1% in two replicate wells were required. Cross-reactive clonotypes were defined as significantly expanded in SARS-CoV-2 spike wells and in at least one common cold coronavirus spike condition. CDR3 similarity was assessed by Levenshtein distance with the stringdist R package, and unrooted trees were built with ape in R 3.6.1. TCRdb took this table from immuneACCESS and kept in-frame rearrangements with V and J called. Such tables lack part of the clones; where checked against another copy, unresolved V genes explain under half of the gap, and the rest is unexplained. The V and J calls and clone size were taken over from that table, and D and trimming were inferred from the DNA. This sample holds about 20,000 clones; around 72% were observed only once. Clones ranked in the top ten supply less than 9.5% of the sample.

In the ViraFEST assay, PBMC were stimulated with viral peptide pools, and TCR sequencing was then used to find antigen-specific CD4+ T cell clonotypes based on their expansion. After around eleven days of culture, CD4+ T cells were isolated with the EasySep CD4+ T cell isolation kit. Negative nucleocapsid antibody results before and after vaccination confirmed that the healthy vaccine recipients had no prior SARS-CoV-2 infection. Approximately 2 million PBMC per well were cultured with around 9.8 ug/ml peptides in IMDM containing roughly 5% human AB serum, 10 IU/ml IL-2 and gentamicin. Half of the culture medium was replaced with fresh IL-2-containing medium on days 3 and 7. Unless noted otherwise, every peptide stimulation condition was grown in triplicate wells. Using Ficoll-Paque Plus gradient centrifugation, PBMC were separated from whole blood and then either used fresh or cryopreserved at -140C. Overlapping peptide pools spanned the spike proteins of SARS-CoV-2 and the common cold coronaviruses HCoV-NL63, HCoV-OC43 and HCoV-229E. The QIAamp micro DNA kit was used to extract genomic DNA from the cultured CD4+ T cells.

Based on the germline V gene (reference sequence), the CDR1 and CDR2 sequences are LNHDA and SQIVND. Its CDR3 holds 14 amino acids, cysteine through phenylalanine. The only DNA kept is the CDR3, 42 bases in frame from the first base. Unmatched junction bases come to 4, with V trimmed by 4 bases and J by 3 bases. This receptor was obtained from a human donor who received a COVID-19 vaccine. This chain is built from TRBV19 and TRBJ2-7, and 9 bases in between align with TRBD1. The specimen comprised CD4+ T cells from PBMCs cultured with HCoV-NL63 spike peptides, sampled before COVID-19 vaccination. According to the study, the label for this sample's cell subset or site signals: HCoV-NL63 spike overlapping peptide pool stimulation. The DNA sequence is given as TGTGCCAGTAGTACGGGACAGGGAATCTACGAGCAGTACTTC. Its product reads: CASSTGQGIYEQYF.